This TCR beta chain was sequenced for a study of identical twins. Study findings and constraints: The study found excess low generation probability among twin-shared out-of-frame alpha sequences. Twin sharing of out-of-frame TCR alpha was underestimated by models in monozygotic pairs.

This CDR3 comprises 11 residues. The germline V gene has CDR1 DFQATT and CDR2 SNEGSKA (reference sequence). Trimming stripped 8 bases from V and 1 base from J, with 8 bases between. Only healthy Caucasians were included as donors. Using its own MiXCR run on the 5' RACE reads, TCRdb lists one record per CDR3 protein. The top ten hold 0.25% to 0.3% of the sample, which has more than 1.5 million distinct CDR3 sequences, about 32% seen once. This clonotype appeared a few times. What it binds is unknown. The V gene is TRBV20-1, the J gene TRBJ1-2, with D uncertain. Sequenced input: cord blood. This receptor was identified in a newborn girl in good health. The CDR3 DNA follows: TGCAGTCCCGCCTTTAACTATGGCTACACCTTC. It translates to CSPAFNYGYTF.